This T cell receptor beta chain was documented in a study of CD8+ T cells in alopecia areata. Investigators isolated RNA and reverse transcribed it into cDNA to act as the sequencing template. Generated by immunoSEQ multiplex PCR, the TCRdb table keeps only in-frame clones and is missing some. The sample shows about 160,000 clones, 50% to 70% of them seen only once. Broader study findings: In lesional scalp, particularly from alopecia totalis/universalis, clonality was higher than in normal scalp. Having just one nonresponder leaves the connection between baseline CD8+ expansion and response unresolved. There were many expanded lesional clones persisting in scalp and blood during tofacitinib.

The CDR3 totals 13 residues. Trimming removed 4 bases from V and 8 bases from J, with 14 bases in between. The germline V gene encodes CDR1 SGHTA and CDR2 FQGTGA. This clone was seen more than once but under ten times. What it binds is unknown. Treatment described: oral pan-JAK inhibitor, 5-10 mg twice daily. The TCR originated in a human donor with alopecia areata. This sample comprised CD4+ T cells sorted from blood, obtained at week 4, from a patient treated with tofacitinib. The J gene is TRBJ1-1, the V gene TRBV7-3, with D uncertain. The DNA of the CDR3 is TGTGCCAGCAGCTCAAACCCTAGGACGGAAGCTTTCTTT. Amino acid sequence: CASSSNPRTEAFF.